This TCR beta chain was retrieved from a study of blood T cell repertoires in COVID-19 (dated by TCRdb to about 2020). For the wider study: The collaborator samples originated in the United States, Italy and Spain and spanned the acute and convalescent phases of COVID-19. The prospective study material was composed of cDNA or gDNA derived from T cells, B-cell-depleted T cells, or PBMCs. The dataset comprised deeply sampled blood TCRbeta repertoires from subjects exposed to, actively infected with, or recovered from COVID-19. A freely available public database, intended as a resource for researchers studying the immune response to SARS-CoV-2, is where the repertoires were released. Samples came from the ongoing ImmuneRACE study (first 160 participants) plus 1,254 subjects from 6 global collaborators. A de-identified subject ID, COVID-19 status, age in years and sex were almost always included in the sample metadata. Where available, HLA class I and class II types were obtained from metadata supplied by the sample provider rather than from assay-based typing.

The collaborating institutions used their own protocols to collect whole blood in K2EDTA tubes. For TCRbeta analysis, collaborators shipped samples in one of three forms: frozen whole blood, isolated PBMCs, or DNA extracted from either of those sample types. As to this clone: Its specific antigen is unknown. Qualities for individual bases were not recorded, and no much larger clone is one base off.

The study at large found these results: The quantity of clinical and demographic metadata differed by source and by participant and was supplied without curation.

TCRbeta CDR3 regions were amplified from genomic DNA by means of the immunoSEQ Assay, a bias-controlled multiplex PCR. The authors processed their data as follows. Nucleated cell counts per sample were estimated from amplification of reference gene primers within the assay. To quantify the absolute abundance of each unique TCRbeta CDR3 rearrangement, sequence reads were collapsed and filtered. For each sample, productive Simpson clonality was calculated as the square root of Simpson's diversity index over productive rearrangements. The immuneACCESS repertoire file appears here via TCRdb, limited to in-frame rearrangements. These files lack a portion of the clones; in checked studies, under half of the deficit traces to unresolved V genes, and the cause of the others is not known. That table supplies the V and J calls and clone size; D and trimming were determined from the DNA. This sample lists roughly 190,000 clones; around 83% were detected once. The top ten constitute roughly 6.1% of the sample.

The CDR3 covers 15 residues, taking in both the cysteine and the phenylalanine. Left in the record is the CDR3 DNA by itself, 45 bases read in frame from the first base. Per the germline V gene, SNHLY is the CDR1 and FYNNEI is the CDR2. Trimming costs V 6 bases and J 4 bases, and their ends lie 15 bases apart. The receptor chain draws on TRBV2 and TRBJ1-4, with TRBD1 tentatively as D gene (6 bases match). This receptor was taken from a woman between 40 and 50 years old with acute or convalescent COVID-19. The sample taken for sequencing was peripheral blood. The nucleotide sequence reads TGTGCCAGCAGACCCGGACAGAGTCTTAATGAAAAACTGTTTTTT. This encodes CASRPGQSLNEKLFF.